The TCR beta chain under discussion was sequenced for a study of Graves' ophthalmopathy and Graves' hyperthyroidism. Overall study results and limits: Ophthalmopathy progression prediction by the model yielded a sensitivity of more than 60% and a specificity of roughly 74%.

V shed 3 bases and J 4 bases; nucleotides not matched to a gene: 6. Germline V gives CDR1 SEHNR, CDR2 FQNEAQ (reference sequence). This CDR3 has 16 residues. The authors amplified TCR beta CDR3 regions from RNA transcripts. HTBI primers primed a first-round RT-PCR, and a second-round multiplex PCR followed. One entry per CDR3 protein, called by TCRdb with MiXCR from the multiplex PCR reads. The sample shows roughly 700,000 distinct CDR3 sequences, 40% of them seen only once. As to this clonotype: Its antigen is unknown.

This chain uses TRBV7-9 with TRBJ1-2; 12 bases match TRBD1. The receptor was derived from an adult man with Graves' ophthalmopathy. Sequencing used peripheral blood. DNA of the CDR3: TGTGCCAGCAGCTTGGGACAGGGGGCGACGTGCTATGGCTACACCTTC. Translating it yields CASSLGQGATCYGYTF.